The next 12 T cell receptor beta chains were all read from a single sample in a study of blood T cell repertoires in COVID-19. Clones were read by immunoSEQ multiplex PCR, and TCRdb kept only the in-frame ones, dropping some. The sample lists 95,000 to 150,000 clones, roughly 89% occurring once. The sample consisted of PBMCs or T cells enriched from blood (not recorded which). These receptors all come from a woman aged 25 to 39 who had recovered from COVID-19.

The chain carries TRBV19 and TRBJ2-1; 7 bases match TRBD1. Germline V CDR1 and CDR2: LNHDA, SQIVND (reference sequence). The V gene end was trimmed by 10 bases and the J gene end by 7 bases; junction bases not matched to a gene: 7. CDR3 length: 12 residues. CDR3 residues: CATRQGWNEQFF. The CDR3 DNA reads as TGTGCCACACGACAGGGATGGAATGAGCAGTTCTTC.

The V call is TRBV6-5, the J call TRBJ2-3, with 10 bases aligning to TRBD1. Germline CDR1 and CDR2: MNHEY and SVGAGI. The CDR3 has 15 residues. V was clipped by 7 bases and J by 5 bases; unmatched bases: 9. Here the CDR3 reads CASKRTGGFKDTQYF. The CDR3 bases are TGTGCCAGCAAACGGACAGGGGGGTTTAAAGATACGCAGTATTTT.

The chain is built from TRBV11-2 and TRBJ2-7, with D perhaps matching TRBD1 (5 bases). The CDR3 loop spans 12 amino acids. In germline, CDR1 is SGHAT, CDR2 FQNNGV. With 2 bases removed from V and 6 bases from J, the gap between germline ends came to 8 bases. CDR3 sequence (DNA): TGTGCCAGCAGCTTACAGGGTTCCGAGCAGTACTTC. This codes for CASSLQGSEQYF. Full variable domain (rest looked up from reference TRBV11-2 and TRBJ2-7): EAGVAQSPRYKIIEKRQSVAFWCNPISGHATLYWYQQILGQGPKLLIQFQNNGVVDDSQLPKDRFSAERLKGVDSTLKIQPAKLEDSAVYLCASSLQGSEQYFGPGTRLTVT.

This clone has just one count. This chain joins TRBV5-4 and TRBJ2-5; D might be TRBD1 (6 bases). Germline V gives CDR1 SGHNT, CDR2 YYREEE (reference sequence). The germline V and J ends were trimmed by 3 bases and 2 bases, with 8 bases remaining between them. The CDR3 loop spans 13 amino acids. CDR3 bases: TGTGCCAGCAGCTCGCAGGGGCAAGAGACCCAGTACTTC. Amino acids: CASSSQGQETQYF.

The genes are TRBV23-1 and TRBJ1-3, with TRBD1 matching over 7 bases. TRBV23-1 is annotated as an ORF whose role is uncertain. The CDR3 covers 17 residues. With 2 bases clipped from V and 1 base from J, the junction kept 8 bases outside the gene matches. The CDR3 DNA sequence: TGCGCCAGCAGTCAAACTACGAAGGACAGGTCTGGAAACACCATATATTTT. Residues: CASSQTTKDRSGNTIYF.

The chain recombines TRBV11-2 with TRBJ2-5, with 7 bases fitting TRBD2. V was pared by 0 bases and J by 0 bases, with 1 base of the junction left unmatched. Germline V gene sequence: CDR1 SGHAT, CDR2 FQNNGV. This CDR3 comprises 15 residues. This CDR3 reads CASSLELANQETQYF. The CDR3 coding sequence is TGTGCCAGCAGCTTAGAACTAGCGAACCAAGAGACCCAGTACTTC.

The chain employs TRBV30 and TRBJ2-1; 10 bases map to TRBD2. There are 16 residues in the CDR3. The V gene's germline CDR1 is GTSNPN and CDR2 SVGIG (reference sequence). J was trimmed by 6 bases and V by 3 bases; bases with no gene match: 11. The CDR3 nucleotides are TGTGCCTGGAGCCTCGGGTGGAGCGGGAGGGCCAATGAGCAGTTCTTC. This translates into CAWSLGWSGRANEQFF.

The chain uses TRBV28 and TRBJ2-7, with 7 nucleotides matching TRBD1. Per the germline V gene, CDR1 is MDHEN and CDR2 is SYDVKM. CDR3 length: 15 amino acids. Trimming at V came to 6 bases and at J to 2 bases, leaving 10 bases not matched to a gene. The CDR3 spells CASSQFGTVPYEQYF. Written as DNA, the CDR3 is TGTGCCAGCAGCCAGTTTGGGACAGTCCCCTACGAGCAGTACTTC.

This clone was picked up one time. The chain employs TRBV10-3 and TRBJ2-7; TRBD2 agrees at 13 bases. CDR3 length equals 18 residues. CDR1 ENHRY and CDR2 SYGVKD come from the germline V gene. After removal of 3 bases from V and 3 bases from J, the junction contained 11 bases not matched to a gene. The CDR3 reads CAISELAGGRFQYYEQYF. The DNA of the CDR3 is TGTGCCATCAGTGAACTAGCGGGAGGGCGGTTCCAATACTACGAGCAGTACTTC.

This clone has a handful of counts. CDR3 sequence (DNA): TGTGCCAGCAGCTTATGGCTAGCGGGAGGTTCCTACAATGAGCAGTTCTTC. Its translation: CASSLWLAGGSYNEQFF. The chain carries TRBV7-2 and TRBJ2-1; TRBD2 aligns across 11 bases. V gave up 2 bases and J gave up 1 base; unmatched junction bases: 4. In germline, CDR1 is SGHTA, CDR2 FQGNSA. This CDR3 has 17 amino acids.

The chain employs TRBV19 and TRBJ2-2, with 12 nucleotides matching TRBD2. V shed 5 bases and J 7 bases; nucleotides not matched to a gene: 11. Germline lookup yields CDR1 LNHDA and CDR2 SQIVND (reference sequence). The CDR3 length is 17 residues. CDR3 DNA: TGTGCCAGTAGTCCCAAATTGACTAGCGGGAGACTCGGGGAGCTGTTTTTT. Amino acids: CASSPKLTSGRLGELFF.

This clone was counted only a few times. The chain recombines TRBV11-2 with TRBJ2-1, with TRBD2 matching over 7 bases. CDR1 and CDR2 from the germline V gene are SGHAT and FQNNGV. V lost 1 base and J lost 9; bases outside the gene matches: 12. The CDR3 contains 16 residues. This CDR3 is CASSLGRGAGVGEQFF. CDR3 nucleotide sequence: TGTGCCAGCAGCTTAGGGCGTGGGGCGGGAGTTGGTGAGCAGTTCTTC. Supplemented by reference TRBV11-2 and TRBJ2-1, the full variable domain reads EAGVAQSPRYKIIEKRQSVAFWCNPISGHATLYWYQQILGQGPKLLIQFQNNGVVDDSQLPKDRFSAERLKGVDSTLKIQPAKLEDSAVYLCASSLGRGAGVGEQFFGPGTRLTVL.